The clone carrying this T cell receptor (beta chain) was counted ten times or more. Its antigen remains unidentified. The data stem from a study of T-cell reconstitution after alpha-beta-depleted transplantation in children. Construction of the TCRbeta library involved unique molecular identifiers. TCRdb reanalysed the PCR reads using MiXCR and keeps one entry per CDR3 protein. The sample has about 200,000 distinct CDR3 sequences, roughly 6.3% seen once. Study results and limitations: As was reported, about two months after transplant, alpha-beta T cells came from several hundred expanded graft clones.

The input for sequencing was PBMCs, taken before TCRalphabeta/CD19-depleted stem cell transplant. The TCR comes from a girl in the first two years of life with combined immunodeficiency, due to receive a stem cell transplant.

The CDR3 here is CASSFGSLTYEQYF. CDR3 sequence (DNA): TGTGCCAGCAGCTTCGGCAGCCTTACCTACGAGCAGTACTTC. The chain employs TRBV7-8 and TRBJ2-7; no definite D call. V was clipped by 3 bases and J by 2 bases, with 11 bases between them. Germline lookup yields CDR1 SGHVS and CDR2 FQNEAQ. The CDR3 is 14 amino acids.